Shown below are 5 T cell receptor beta chains from a single sample sequenced in a study of T cell changes during pregnancy in multiple sclerosis. This table comes from immunoSEQ multiplex PCR, and its TCRdb copy is limited to in-frame clones, with some not included. Among around 68,000 clones listed, around nine tenths were seen once. This sample comprised CD4+ T cells from peripheral blood mononuclear cells, obtained before pregnancy. These receptors originate from a female donor with multiple sclerosis, enrolled in a pregnancy study.

J is TRBJ2-2 and V is TRBV9; D call uncertain. V lost 1 base and J lost 1, with 8 bases in between. Per the germline V gene, CDR1 is SGDLS and CDR2 is YYNGEE. The CDR3 consists of 15 residues. CDR3 loop: CASSVSTKNTGELFF. The CDR3 nucleotides are TGTGCCAGCAGCGTAAGCACTAAGAACACCGGGGAGCTGTTTTTT.

J is TRBJ2-7 and V is TRBV14, with 9 bases fitting TRBD1. The CDR3 covers 15 residues. Germline CDR1 and CDR2: SGHDN and FVKESK. V shed 2 bases and J 3 bases; nucleotides not matched to a gene: 5. In DNA form, the CDR3 reads TGTGCCAGCAGCCAACAGCCGGGACAGGGCTACGAGCAGTACTTC. Its translation: CASSQQPGQGYEQYF. Drawing the rest from reference TRBV14 and TRBJ2-7, the complete variable domain is EAGVTQFPSHSVIEKGQTVTLRCDPISGHDNLYWYRRVMGKEIKFLLHFVKESKQDESGMPNNRFLAERTGGTYSTLKVQPAELEDSGVYFCASSQQPGQGYEQYFGPGTRLTVT.

The rearrangement joins TRBV14 to TRBJ1-2, with no clear D. From germline, CDR1 is SGHDN and CDR2 FVKESK. This CDR3 has 12 amino acids. Between the trimmed V and J ends, which lost 1 base and 5 bases, there was a span of 5 bases. CDR3 bases: TGTGCCAGCAGCCAAGGGCCGTATGGCTACACCTTC. It yields the protein CASSQGPYGYTF.

This chain links TRBV10-3 with TRBJ2-3; 7 bases are a match to TRBD1. Germline lookup yields CDR1 ENHRY and CDR2 SYGVKD. This CDR3 comprises 14 residues. J was trimmed by 2 bases and V by 6 bases; bases with no gene match: 5. The CDR3 region is CAISWTGNTDTQYF. CDR3 bases: TGTGCCATCAGCTGGACAGGCAACACAGATACGCAGTATTTT.

CDR3 in DNA: TGCGCCAGCAGCCTTCAACAGGGTTTAAATGAGCAGTTCTTC. Amino acid sequence: CASSLQQGLNEQFF. J is TRBJ2-1 and V is TRBV5-1, with D possibly matching TRBD1 (6 bases). This CDR3 region has 14 residues. Trimming removed 4 bases from V and 7 bases from J, with 15 bases in between. Germline V gene sequence: CDR1 SGHRS, CDR2 YFSETQ.